The 32 T cell receptor beta chains in this list originate from one sample, sequenced in a study of T cell responses to AZD1222 COVID-19 vaccine. Here immunoSEQ multiplex PCR was the method, and the copy in TCRdb shows in-frame clones only, minus some. The sample consists of some 63,000 clones, around 80% of them appearing once. This specimen consisted of peripheral blood, obtained on day 0 of AZD1222 vaccination. The receptors derive from an adult in good health.

The CDR3 region is CASSYSIQGTYEQYF. Here the CDR3 DNA reads TGTGCCAGCAGTTACTCGATCCAGGGGACCTACGAGCAGTACTTC. The chain joins TRBV6-5 to TRBJ2-7; D may be TRBD1 (6 bases). Germline V gene sequence: CDR1 MNHEY, CDR2 SVGAGI. V was shortened by 0 bases and J by 2 bases, with 11 bases between the two germline ends. This CDR3 region has 15 residues.

V usage is TRBV7-9 and J usage is TRBJ2-2; D gene ambiguous. V was shortened by 1 base and J by 6 bases, with 6 bases between the two germline ends. CDR1 is SEHNR, CDR2 FQNEAQ, per germline (reference sequence). This CDR3 region has 13 residues. In DNA form, the CDR3 reads TGTGCCAGCAGCTTAGGGACCGCCGGGGAGCTGTTTTTT. Its translation is CASSLGTAGELFF.

V usage is TRBV6-5 and J usage is TRBJ1-5; D is ambiguous. V lost 2 bases and J lost 0, with 2 bases in between. This CDR3 spans 13 amino acids. Germline V gene lookup returns CDR1 MNHEY and CDR2 SVGAGI. CDR3 in DNA: TGTGCCAGCAGTTACGATAGCAATCAGCCCCAGCATTTT. Protein sequence: CASSYDSNQPQHF.

The V gene is TRBV24-1, the J gene TRBJ2-2, with 11 bases aligning to TRBD2. V dropped 6 bases and J dropped 10; count of bases not matched to a gene: 6. The CDR3 spans 14 residues. Germline CDR1 KGHDR, CDR2 SFDVKD. The CDR3 DNA sequence: TGTGCCACCAGTATAGCGGGAGGGCCGGAGGAGCTGTTTTTT. Its translation is CATSIAGGPEELFF.

V usage is TRBV5-6 and J usage is TRBJ2-3, with 11 nucleotides matching TRBD1. V gave up 4 bases and J gave up 2 bases; unmatched junction bases: 6. Germline values: CDR1 SGHDT, CDR2 YYEEEE. The CDR3 has 16 residues. The CDR3 reads CASSLGQGVSTDTQYF. CDR3 DNA sequence: TGTGCCAGCAGCCTGGGACAGGGGGTGTCCACAGATACGCAGTATTTT.

The genes are TRBV25-1 and TRBJ1-2; D is perhaps TRBD1 (6 bases). Germline V lookup: CDR1 MGHDK, CDR2 SYGVNS. The CDR3 runs 14 residues. V lost 3 bases to trimming and J lost 6 bases, with 14 bases between them. As DNA, the CDR3 is TGTGCCAGCAGTGATTGGACAGCCTTCAATGGCTACACCTTC. Protein product: CASSDWTAFNGYTF.

This chain joins TRBV9 and TRBJ2-5; TRBD2 is a possible D gene (6 bases). The CDR3 has 13 amino acids. Germline loops: CDR1 SGDLS, CDR2 YYNGEE. V shed 1 base and J shed 4 bases, with 8 bases lying between them. CDR3 in amino acids: CASSVWGGETQYF. The CDR3 DNA is TGTGCCAGCAGCGTATGGGGAGGAGAGACCCAGTACTTC.

V is TRBV9 and J is TRBJ1-5; 8 bases line up with TRBD1. CDR3 length equals 16 residues. Germline assignment: CDR1 SGDLS and CDR2 YYNGEE. Germline trimming cut 0 bases from V and 2 bases from J; bases unmatched to any gene: 4. CDR3 nucleotides: TGTGCCAGCAGCGTAGGGGCAGGGGGCGGCAATCAGCCCCAGCATTTT. This gives the protein CASSVGAGGGNQPQHF.

V is TRBV6-5 and J is TRBJ1-1; 9 nucleotides line up with TRBD1. The CDR3 has 15 amino acids. V lost 4 bases and J lost 1; bases outside the gene matches: 4. The germline V gene encodes CDR1 MNHEY and CDR2 SVGAGI. The CDR3 DNA reads TGTGCCAGCAGTTCTCCGGGACAGGGGAACACTGAAGCTTTCTTT. Protein product: CASSSPGQGNTEAFF.

The rearrangement uses TRBV7-3 and TRBJ1-1; D call uncertain. Trimming left V 9 bases short and J 0 bases short, with 11 bases between. Germline V lookup: CDR1 SGHTA, CDR2 FQGTGA. This CDR3 spans 13 amino acids. CDR3 in amino acids: CASSAGMNTEAFF. The CDR3 DNA follows: TGTGCCAGTTCAGCGGGTATGAACACTGAAGCTTTCTTT.

V is TRBV18 and J is TRBJ2-3; 10 bases match TRBD1. The junction had 3 bases not matched to a gene; V was cut back by 3 bases and J by 0 bases. Germline V gene sequence: CDR1 KGHSH, CDR2 LQKENI. The CDR3 loop spans 16 amino acids. The CDR3 DNA reads TGTGCCAGCTCACCCCGGACAGGGGGGAGCACAGATACGCAGTATTTT. Its translation is CASSPRTGGSTDTQYF.

The gene calls are TRBV2 and TRBJ2-1, with D possibly being TRBD1 (6 bases). There are 14 residues in the CDR3. Between the trimmed V and J ends, which lost 7 bases and 8 bases, there was a span of 18 bases. Germline V CDR1 and CDR2: SNHLY, FYNNEI. CDR3 in amino acids: CASKPLGGGYEQFF. The CDR3 DNA is TGTGCCAGCAAGCCATTGGGTGGGGGCTATGAGCAGTTCTTC.

This chain connects TRBV2 to TRBJ2-7; D unclear. The germline CDR1 and CDR2 sequences are SNHLY and FYNNEI. This CDR3 spans 14 amino acids. Trimming pared 6 bases from V and 0 bases from J, leaving 12 bases between. The CDR3, as DNA: TGTGCCAGCAGCCCACGACTCGCCTCCTACGAGCAGTACTTC. Amino acids: CASSPRLASYEQYF. Filled out from reference TRBV2 and TRBJ2-7, the complete variable domain reads EPEVTQTPSHQVTQMGQEVILRCVPISNHLYFYWYRQILGQKVEFLVSFYNNEISEKSEIFDDQFSVERPDGSNFTLKIRSTKLEDSAMYFCASSPRLASYEQYFGPGTRLTVT.

The chain combines TRBV18 with TRBJ2-7, with TRBD1 as a possible D gene (5 bases). The ends were cut back, 3 bases at V and 3 bases at J, with 12 bases in the middle. Germline CDR1 is KGHSH and CDR2 is LQKENI. The CDR3 spans 14 residues. The CDR3 DNA reads TGTGCCAGCTCACCCATGCAGGGATTCTACGAGCAGTACTTC. Translating gives CASSPMQGFYEQYF.

V is TRBV28 and J is TRBJ2-3; 7 bases line up with TRBD2. Trimming cost V 2 bases and J 2 bases; bases outside gene matches: 16. Germline V gives CDR1 MDHEN, CDR2 SYDVKM. This CDR3 region has 19 residues. The CDR3 here is CASSLDVQAAGALTDTQYF. The CDR3 DNA reads as TGTGCCAGCAGTTTAGATGTTCAAGCGGCGGGAGCCCTCACAGATACGCAGTATTTT.

The DNA of the CDR3 is TGTGCCAGTAGTATTCAACAGGAGCCCCTCTACGAGCAGTACTTC. Translated: CASSIQQEPLYEQYF. The J gene is TRBJ2-7, the V gene TRBV19; D perhaps matches TRBD1 (5 bases). Germline V lookup: CDR1 LNHDA, CDR2 SQIVND (reference sequence). The CDR3 has 15 residues. Trimming removed 3 bases at V and 3 bases at J, with 15 bases between.

This chain joins TRBV7-2 and TRBJ1-5, with D unclear. Trimming removed 4 bases from V and 0 bases from J, with 13 bases in between. The germline CDR1 and CDR2 sequences are SGHTA and FQGNSA. The CDR3 totals 16 residues. CDR3 coding DNA: TGTGCCAGCAGCTCGCTCCCCCCCGGTAGCAATCAGCCCCAGCATTTT. It codes for CASSSLPPGSNQPQHF.

The chain has TRBV27 and TRBJ1-1; no clear D gene. Trimming pared 1 base from V and 2 bases from J, leaving 11 bases between. Germline V gives CDR1 MNHEY, CDR2 SMNVEV (reference sequence). CDR3 length: 15 amino acids. DNA for the CDR3: TGTGCCAGCAGTTTATTCGTCACTGGAAACACTGAAGCTTTCTTT. Its protein product is CASSLFVTGNTEAFF.

The rearrangement joins TRBV24-1 to TRBJ1-4, with D hard to call. The CDR3 extends over 14 amino acids. CDR1 and CDR2 (germline): KGHDR, SFDVKD. Trimming took off 9 bases at V and 8 bases at J, with 18 bases between the two ends. The CDR3 is CATSSGQAREKLFF. The CDR3 DNA reads TGTGCCACCTCTTCCGGGCAGGCGCGGGAAAAACTGTTTTTT.

The chain recombines TRBV19 with TRBJ2-3; TRBD1 agrees at 9 bases. J lost 3 bases, V lost 5 bases, and 6 bases had no gene match. The CDR3 runs to 15 residues. CDR1 LNHDA and CDR2 SQIVND come from the germline V gene (reference sequence). The CDR3 DNA reads TGTGCCAGTAGTTTAGGGACAGGGAATACAGATACGCAGTATTTT. Its protein product is CASSLGTGNTDTQYF.

The chain has TRBV25-1 and TRBJ2-7, with D perhaps TRBD2 (5 bases). This CDR3 comprises 13 residues. Germline CDR1 reads MGHDK; CDR2 reads SYGVNS. Trimming shortened V by 4 bases and J by 4 bases, and 11 bases separated the two germline ends. CDR3 residues: CASSADWRYEQYF. The CDR3 region has the DNA TGTGCCAGCAGTGCCGACTGGAGGTACGAGCAGTACTTC.

This clone was counted a few times. The J gene is TRBJ2-5, the V gene TRBV27; weak D call: TRBD2 (5 bases). The germline V and J ends were trimmed by 5 bases and 2 bases, with 15 bases remaining between them. The CDR3 runs 15 residues. CDR1 is MNHEY and CDR2 is SMNVEV in the germline V gene (reference sequence). CDR3 in amino acids: CASSDLRGLQETQYF. CDR3 bases: TGTGCCAGCAGTGACCTTAGAGGGTTGCAAGAGACCCAGTACTTC.

The V and J genes are TRBV4-1 and TRBJ2-2, with 9 nucleotides matching TRBD2. Germline V CDR1 and CDR2: MGHRA, YSYEKL. This CDR3 is 18 amino acids long. Trimming removed 0 bases from V and 2 bases from J; junction bases left unmatched: 7. The CDR3 loop reads CASSQDWASGINTGELFF. The CDR3 coding sequence is TGCGCCAGCAGCCAAGATTGGGCTAGCGGGATTAACACCGGGGAGCTGTTTTTT.

The chain links TRBV5-1 to TRBJ2-1; 7 bases align to TRBD1. The CDR3 extends over 13 amino acids. The V and J ends lost 6 bases and 10 bases, in that order; junction bases with no gene match: 10. Per the germline V gene, CDR1 is SGHRS and CDR2 is YFSETQ. The CDR3 sequence: CASNIVQGNEQFF. The CDR3 DNA is TGCGCCAGCAACATCGTACAGGGGAACGAGCAGTTCTTC.

This clone occurred a few times. V is TRBV27 and J is TRBJ2-7; a possible D gene is TRBD2 (6 bases). CDR1 is MNHEY and CDR2 is SMNVEV in the germline V gene (reference sequence). This CDR3 contains 13 residues. The V end was cut by 5 bases, the J end by 0 bases, with 8 bases between. The CDR3 reads CASSVGLSYEQYF. The CDR3 DNA follows: TGTGCCAGCAGTGTGGGACTCTCCTACGAGCAGTACTTC.

V and J are TRBV11-3 and TRBJ2-1; D may match TRBD1 or TRBD2 (5 bases each). The V and J ends lost 8 bases and 0 bases respectively, with 17 bases between them. Germline CDR1 SGHNT, CDR2 YENEEA. CDR3 length equals 16 residues. CDR3 nucleotides: TGTGCCAGCTCACCGTCCGGGACCCTCTCCTACAATGAGCAGTTCTTC. Encoded protein: CASSPSGTLSYNEQFF. The whole variable domain, remainder taken from reference TRBV11-3 and TRBJ2-1, is EAGVVQSPRYKIIEKKQPVAFWCNPISGHNTLYWYLQNLGQGPELLIRYENEEAVDDSQLPKDRFSAERLKGVDSTLKIQPAELGDSAVYLCASSPSGTLSYNEQFFGPGTRLTVL.

The chain couples TRBV19 to TRBJ1-2, with unresolved D. The germline V gene encodes CDR1 LNHDA and CDR2 SQIVND (reference sequence). The CDR3 contains 14 residues. V lost 5 bases and J lost 1, with 11 bases in between. CDR3 loop: CASSWAVVNYGYTF. In nucleotides, the CDR3 is TGTGCCAGTAGTTGGGCGGTTGTTAACTATGGCTACACCTTC.

V is TRBV6-2 or TRBV6-3 and J is TRBJ1-2, with D perhaps TRBD1 (5 bases). CDR1 is MNHEY, CDR2 SVGEGT, per germline. Trimming stripped 0 bases from V and 6 bases from J, with 11 bases between. CDR3 length: 14 residues. The CDR3 DNA follows: TGTGCCAGCAGTTACTCGGGGGGAGAAGATGGCTACACCTTC. Its protein is CASSYSGGEDGYTF.

The chain recombines TRBV20-1 with TRBJ2-3, with 7 bases aligning to TRBD2. Germline V lookup: CDR1 DFQATT, CDR2 SNEGSKA (reference sequence). Trimming at V came to 3 bases and at J to 4 bases, leaving 10 bases not matched to a gene. The CDR3 sequence is 15 residues long. CDR3 region: CSASYAGEGPDTQYF. CDR3 in DNA: TGCAGTGCTAGTTACGCGGGGGAAGGGCCAGATACGCAGTATTTT.

The genes are TRBV12-5 and TRBJ2-1, with D unclear. Trimming removed 6 bases from V and 0 bases from J, with 6 bases in between. The CDR3 covers 13 residues. The germline gives CDR1 LGHNT, CDR2 FRNRAP. DNA of the CDR3: TGTGCTAGTGGGGCGAACTCCTACAATGAGCAGTTCTTC. Protein: CASGANSYNEQFF.

V usage is TRBV25-1 and J usage is TRBJ1-6; the match to TRBD1 covers 7 bases. Trimming at V came to 3 bases and at J to 9 bases, leaving 5 bases not matched to a gene. This CDR3 is 14 amino acids long. The germline CDR1 and CDR2 sequences are MGHDK and SYGVNS. CDR3 DNA sequence: TGTGCCAGCAGTGACCAGGGGGGCCGTTCACCCCTCCACTTT. This encodes CASSDQGGRSPLHF.

V and J are TRBV6-1 and TRBJ2-1, with 10 bases that match TRBD2. The CDR3 length is 15 residues. Germline trimming cut 2 bases from V and 8 bases from J; bases unmatched to any gene: 6. Germline values: CDR1 MNHNS, CDR2 SASEGT. CDR3 sequence: CASSERLAGVYEQFF. CDR3 coding DNA: TGTGCCAGCAGTGAAAGGCTAGCGGGAGTTTATGAGCAGTTCTTC.